These 12 T cell receptor beta chains were all obtained from the same sample, sequenced in a study of identical twins. In TCRdb, the 5' RACE reads were re-called with MiXCR into one record per CDR3 protein. The sample has about 280,000 distinct CDR3 sequences, roughly 8.6% seen once. These same data were also listed under a study on yellow fever vaccine responses in identical twins.

Sequenced: memory (CD45RO+) T cells sorted from blood. These receptors all stem from a woman younger than 30 in good health.

This clonotype was observed many times. The chain recombines TRBV12-3 or TRBV12-4 with TRBJ2-2; 7 bases agree with TRBD2. The junction had 5 bases not matched to a gene; V was cut back by 6 bases and J by 1 base. CDR3 length: 15 residues. The CDR3 spells CASSRTRRNTGELFF. CDR3 in DNA: TGTGCCAGCAGCAGGACTAGAAGGAACACCGGGGAGCTGTTTTTT.

This clonotype was picked up a small number of times. The chain employs TRBV9 and TRBJ2-6; 7 bases map to TRBD1. This CDR3 region has 18 residues. After removal of 0 bases from V and 0 bases from J, the junction contained 6 bases not matched to a gene. Germline CDR1 reads SGDLS; CDR2 reads YYNGEE. CDR3 in amino acids: CASSVEDRIPSGANVLTF. CDR3 bases: TGTGCCAGCAGCGTAGAGGACAGGATTCCCTCTGGGGCCAACGTCCTGACTTTC.

This clonotype was seen a few times. The V call is TRBV5-6, the J call TRBJ2-5; no clear D gene. Germline V gene lookup returns CDR1 SGHDT and CDR2 YYEEEE. The ends were cut back, 6 bases at V and 2 bases at J, with 14 bases in the middle. The length of the CDR3 is 14 residues. CDR3 in amino acids: CASNWGTGQETQYF. The CDR3 DNA reads TGTGCCAGCAACTGGGGTACCGGGCAAGAGACCCAGTACTTC. The whole variable domain, remainder taken from reference TRBV5-6 and TRBJ2-5, is DAGVTQSPTHLIKTRGQQVTLRCSPKSGHDTVSWYQQALGQGPQFIFQYYEEEERQRGNFPDRFSGHQFPNYSSELNVNALLLGDSALYLCASNWGTGQETQYFGPGTRLLVL.

This clonotype was counted between two and nine times. This chain links TRBV6-6 with TRBJ1-1; D is undetermined. CDR3 size: 13 residues. V lost 9 bases to trimming and J lost 7 bases, with 18 bases between them. The germline V gene has CDR1 MNHNY and CDR2 SVGAGI (reference sequence). The CDR3 DNA reads TGTGCCAGTGCCCAGAACGGCTGGGGTGAAGCTTTCTTT. Translation gives CASAQNGWGEAFF.

This clonotype was counted a few times. This chain uses TRBV10-3 with TRBJ2-5; D is unresolved. The CDR3 runs to 13 residues. V dropped 10 bases and J dropped 1 base, with 13 bases sitting between them. Looked up from germline, CDR1 is ENHRY and CDR2 is SYGVKD. CDR3 residues: CATLTDPQETQYF. CDR3 nucleotide sequence: TGTGCCACTTTGACGGACCCCCAAGAGACCCAGTACTTC.

This clonotype has a handful of counts. The rearrangement uses TRBV2 and TRBJ2-3; 8 bases fit TRBD2. The V gene's germline CDR1 is SNHLY and CDR2 FYNNEI. V shed 3 bases, J shed 5 bases, and the junction held 7 bases outside the gene matches. The CDR3 totals 15 residues. CDR3 residues: CASSERSGGVDTQYF. CDR3 DNA sequence: TGTGCCAGCAGTGAGAGAAGCGGGGGAGTAGATACGCAGTATTTT.

The V gene is TRBV4-1, the J gene TRBJ2-3, with 8 bases lining up with TRBD2. The junction had 9 bases not matched to a gene; V was cut back by 0 bases and J by 4 bases. Per the germline V gene, CDR1 is MGHRA and CDR2 is YSYEKL. This CDR3 spans 17 amino acids. The CDR3 DNA is TGCGCCAGCAGCCAAGAAAAGAGGCGGGGGGTTTCAGATACGCAGTATTTT. Protein: CASSQEKRRGVSDTQYF.

This clonotype appeared many times. DNA of the CDR3: TGTGCCAGCAGCTTTAATAACCCCCGGAATAGAGAGACCCAGTACTTC. Translating it yields CASSFNNPRNRETQYF. The chain couples TRBV7-2 to TRBJ2-5; D is undetermined. Germline lookup yields CDR1 SGHTA and CDR2 FQGNSA. The V end lost 3 bases, the J end lost 4 bases, and 18 bases lay between the germline ends. This CDR3 is built from 16 residues.

This clonotype has only a few counts. The chain uses TRBV6-2 or TRBV6-3 and TRBJ2-2; 7 bases align to TRBD2. V trimming: 0 bases; J trimming: 7 bases; junction bases outside the gene matches: 11. This CDR3 contains 17 residues. Germline-derived CDR1 and CDR2 are MNHEY and SVGEGT. The CDR3, as DNA: TGTGCCAGCAGTTACTCCCGCGGGAGCTATTGGCACGGGGAGCTGTTTTTT. Translation gives CASSYSRGSYWHGELFF.

Ten or more counts support this clonotype. The genes are TRBV14 and TRBJ2-7, with a tentative D call TRBD2 (5 bases). CDR1 is SGHDN and CDR2 is FVKESK in the germline V gene. The ends were cut back, 0 bases at V and 6 bases at J, with 9 bases in the middle. CDR3 length: 13 amino acids. CDR3 bases: TGTGCCAGCAGCCAAGAAGCGACTACCGAGCAGTACTTC. This codes for CASSQEATTEQYF. The full variable domain, its missing parts supplied by reference TRBV14 and TRBJ2-7, is EAGVTQFPSHSVIEKGQTVTLRCDPISGHDNLYWYRRVMGKEIKFLLHFVKESKQDESGMPNNRFLAERTGGTYSTLKVQPAELEDSGVYFCASSQEATTEQYFGPGTRLTVT.

At least ten counts were recorded for this clonotype. This chain links TRBV15 with TRBJ2-2; 7 bases fit TRBD2. Trimming removed 3 bases from V and 12 bases from J; junction bases left unmatched: 7. The germline V gene encodes CDR1 LNHNV and CDR2 YYDKDF (reference sequence). The CDR3 is 13 amino acids. In DNA, the CDR3 is TGTGCCACCAGCAGTCCCTGGGGAGGGAAGCTGTTTTTT. Translated, it gives CATSSPWGGKLFF.

This clonotype came up a few times. This chain links TRBV3-1 with TRBJ2-1; D might be TRBD2 (7 bases). This CDR3 is built from 18 residues. CDR1 LGHDT and CDR2 YNNKEL come from the germline V gene (reference sequence). V was pared by 0 bases and J by 1 base, with 16 bases between. CDR3 loop: CASSQDWGGALSYNEQFF. CDR3 DNA: TGTGCCAGCAGCCAAGATTGGGGGGGGGCCCTTTCCTACAATGAGCAGTTCTTC.